This T cell receptor beta chain appears in the sequencing data of a study of blood T cells in healthy people across ages (dated by TCRdb to about 2015). Concerning the study at large: In model experiments, template switching captured about one uniquely barcoded TCR beta cDNA molecule for every two T cells. Age-related changes in TCR beta repertoire diversity were measured in the study by deep sequencing normalized with unique cDNA molecular identifiers. Four age groups were formed from the donors: young (average 16 years), middle-aged (just under 40), aged (over 55) and long-lived (more than 75). To avoid experimental bias, donors of different ages were distributed randomly across sequencing lanes. Using the same blood draw, the study looked at two additional independent replicas of 1 million unique cDNA reads for two donors, one aged 18 to 30 and the other aged 80 or older. What the study reported, not specific to this receptor: Compared with the aged group, more naive CD4+ T cells, fewer expanded clones and increased TCR diversity were shown by the long-lived group, suggesting age selection. Total diversity estimates from one million sequenced T cells were considered lower bounds and underestimates. Observed TCR beta diversity correlated strongly with the percentage of naive T cells measured by flow cytometry. Bulk unsorted PBMC profiling prevented conclusive comparison of naive and antigen-experienced compartments. As age increased, observed TCR beta diversity per million T cells dropped in a roughly linear way, and a significant reduction was already evident by age 40. Donor CMV infection status was unknown, potentially confounding age-related changes in expanded clonotypes.

Donors were 39 systemically healthy Caucasian individuals from Russia aged roughly 6 to 100 years. About 10 milliliters of peripheral blood were collected from each donor into EDTA-treated Vacutainer tubes. PBMCs were isolated by Ficoll-Paque density-gradient centrifugation, with at least 6.5 million obtained per sample. Total RNA, at least 5 micrograms per sample, was extracted from PBMCs with Trizol reagent. For every donor, flow cytometry on a PBMC aliquot measured the percentage of naive CD45RAhigh/CD27high T cells. Receptors were amplified or captured by 5' RACE. The second PCR ran for about 6 to 12 cycles and used a J-beta primer mix along with a sample-barcoded 5' primer. A unique molecular identifier was introduced onto each TCR beta cDNA molecule by a template-switch 5' adaptor carrying 12 random nucleotides. Each sample yielded at least 2.5 million CDR3-containing paired-end reads. First-strand cDNA synthesis was performed from all RNA using the Mint cDNA synthesis kit, with priming by a TRBC-specific oligonucleotide. All cDNA was treated with uracil-DNA glycosylase and then went through a first 18-cycle PCR with the universal primers M1SS and BC2_uni_R. As for the authors' bioinformatics: For normalization, 1 million high-quality reads were randomly selected from each sample, with every read carrying a distinct molecular identifier. Reads with shared molecular identifiers were discarded instead of being binned into consensus sequences. MiTCR, run with a Q25 quality threshold and the strictest error-elimination algorithm, handled CDR3 identification, clonotype clustering and error correction. A nonparametric unseen species model using Euler transformation provided a lower-bound estimate of total TCR beta diversity. The public reads were reprocessed in TCRdb via fastp at Q25 and MiXCR, keeping in-frame beta chains. Every CDR3 protein is listed once, alongside the most common genes and DNA of its rows. These V and J calls rely on TCRdb rather than the paper's analysis. This sample comprises fewer than 2 million distinct CDR3 sequences, about two fifths of them detected only once. The biggest ten clones account for roughly 23% of the sample.

V was cut back by 6 bases and J by 12 bases, leaving a gap of 21 bases between them. Spanning cysteine to phenylalanine, the CDR3 consists of 13 amino acids. The entry retains the CDR3 DNA only, 39 bases that are in frame from base 1. As regards this clonotype: Its antigen remains unidentified. Within one base of it there is no much larger clone, and no base qualities were kept.

The receptor comes from a human donor in good health. The rearrangement joined TRBV12-3 or TRBV12-4 to TRBJ2-7; the D region possibly corresponds to TRBD1 (6 bases align). Sequencing was performed on blood. The bases read TGTGCCAGCAGCCCGGATGGGACACCCCGGGGGTACTTC. It encodes CASSPDGTPRGYF.